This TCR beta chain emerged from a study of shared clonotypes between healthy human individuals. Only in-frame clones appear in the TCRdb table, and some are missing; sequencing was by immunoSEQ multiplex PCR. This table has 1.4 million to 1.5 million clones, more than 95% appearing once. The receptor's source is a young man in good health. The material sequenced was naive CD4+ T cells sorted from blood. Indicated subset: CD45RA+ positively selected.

The DNA for the CDR3 is TGCGCCAGCAGCCAACTGCTAGCGGGAGGGCTAGAAGAGACCCAGTACTTC. Its protein is CASSQLLAGGLEETQYF. This rearrangement joins TRBV4-1 to TRBJ2-5; 12 positions match TRBD2. Trimming took 2 bases from V and 3 from J; bases not matched to a gene: 7. CDR3 length: 17 residues. Germline lookup yields CDR1 MGHRA and CDR2 YSYEKL.